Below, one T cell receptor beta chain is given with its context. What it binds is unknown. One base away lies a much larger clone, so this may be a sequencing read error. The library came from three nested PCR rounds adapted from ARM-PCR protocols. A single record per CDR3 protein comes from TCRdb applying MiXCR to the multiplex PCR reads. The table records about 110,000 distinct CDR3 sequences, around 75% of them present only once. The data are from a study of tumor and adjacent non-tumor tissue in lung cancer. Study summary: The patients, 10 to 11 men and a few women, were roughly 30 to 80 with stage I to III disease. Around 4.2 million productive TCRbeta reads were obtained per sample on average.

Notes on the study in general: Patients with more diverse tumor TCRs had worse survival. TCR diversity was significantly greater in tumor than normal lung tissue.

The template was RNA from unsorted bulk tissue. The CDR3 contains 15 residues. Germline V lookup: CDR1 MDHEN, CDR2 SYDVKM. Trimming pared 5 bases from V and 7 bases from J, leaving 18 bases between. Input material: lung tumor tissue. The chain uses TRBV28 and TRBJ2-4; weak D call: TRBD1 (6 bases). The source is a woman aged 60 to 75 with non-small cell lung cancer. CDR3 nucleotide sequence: TGTGCCAGCAGTAAATCAGGGGCCGTCGGGAACATTCAGTACTTC. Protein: CASSKSGAVGNIQYF.